This TCR beta chain was profiled in a study of OX40 agonist ivuxolimab in advanced cancers. Background for the entire study: Ivuxolimab was an agonistic, fully human IgG2 monoclonal antibody directed against OX40 (CD134), a costimulatory receptor. Three dose-escalation patients achieved partial responses, one with hepatocellular carcinoma and two with cutaneous melanoma. Prior anti-PD-1, anti-PD-L1 or anti-CTLA-4 therapy was permitted, and checkpoint inhibitors had been received by about two fifths of dose-escalation patients. The paper covers the monotherapy dose-escalation part of the phase I ivuxolimab trial, which included N of about 50 patients. Intravenous ivuxolimab was administered to patients every 2 weeks at six dose levels: 0.01, 0.1, 0.3, 1.5, 3 and 10 mg/kg. Peripheral TCRbeta sequencing was intended to test whether TCR sequence diversity was altered and clonal T-cell expansion was caused by ivuxolimab. The dose-escalation cohort was around 84% male with a mean age of approximately 60 years, ranging from about 23 to 85. Among the roughly 52 dose-escalation patients, about 20 had hepatocellular carcinoma, approximately 15 melanoma, 9 renal cell carcinoma and 9 head and neck cancer. The paper as a whole reports these results and caveats: After ivuxolimab, CD8+ T cells had more expanded clones than CD4+ T cells on average. Which antigens the clonally expanded peripheral T cells were specific for was not determined. In partial responders in the 0.1-3.0 mg/kg groups, normalized peripheral clonal expansion was found to be among the lowest, especially among CD8+ T cells. At doses of 0.1 to 3.0 mg/kg, clonal expansion of both CD4+ and CD8+ T cells in blood was seen between baseline and week 6. Low levels of normalized T-cell clonal expansion were also shown by some nonresponding patients.

On this clone: It has no known antigen specificity. Per-base qualities were not stored, and no clone one base away is much larger.

The germline V gene sets CDR1 to LGHNT and CDR2 to FRNRAP. Trimming at the junction amounts to 1 base on V and 5 bases on J, and the germline ends lie 15 bases apart. From the cysteine up to the phenylalanine, the CDR3 has a length of 15 residues. Only the CDR3 portion is preserved as DNA: 45 bases, with reading frame beginning at the first base. Genomic DNA was isolated from the sorted cells so that the TCRbeta CDR3 region could be sequenced. The immunoSEQ Assay was used to sequence the TCRbeta CDR3 regions. TCRdb mirrors the immuneACCESS table, restricted to in-frame sequences. Some clones are absent from its copies; in checked studies, under half trace to an unresolved V gene, and the reason for the others is unknown. The sample yields 20,000 to 30,000 clones; about nine tenths were counted once. Jointly, the top ten make up approximately 49% of the sample. The trial excluded patients who had a history of autoimmune disease or were on systemic immunosuppression. Peripheral blood for TCR sequencing was collected from all dose cohorts at baseline, on cycle 4 day 1, and on cycle 7 day 1. Samples were obtained from an open-label, multicenter, first-in-human phase I dose-escalation trial of ivuxolimab. Adults with locally advanced or metastatic head and neck squamous cell, hepatocellular, melanoma or renal cell carcinoma were enrolled in the trial. Before TCR sequencing, CD4+ T cells and CD8+ T cells from peripheral blood were sorted into separate populations.

Recombination linked TRBV12-5 to TRBJ2-7; the D gene is possibly TRBD1 or TRBD2, each agreeing over 5 bases. Specimen: CD4+ or CD8+ T cells sorted from blood, collected in a trial of the OX40 agonist ivuxolimab. The origin of this receptor is an adult with an advanced solid tumor such as melanoma, head and neck, liver or kidney cancer. Here is the DNA: TGTGCTAGTGGTTTGGGGGGGAATTCACGGGACGAGCAGTACTTC. Its protein reads: CASGLGGNSRDEQYF.